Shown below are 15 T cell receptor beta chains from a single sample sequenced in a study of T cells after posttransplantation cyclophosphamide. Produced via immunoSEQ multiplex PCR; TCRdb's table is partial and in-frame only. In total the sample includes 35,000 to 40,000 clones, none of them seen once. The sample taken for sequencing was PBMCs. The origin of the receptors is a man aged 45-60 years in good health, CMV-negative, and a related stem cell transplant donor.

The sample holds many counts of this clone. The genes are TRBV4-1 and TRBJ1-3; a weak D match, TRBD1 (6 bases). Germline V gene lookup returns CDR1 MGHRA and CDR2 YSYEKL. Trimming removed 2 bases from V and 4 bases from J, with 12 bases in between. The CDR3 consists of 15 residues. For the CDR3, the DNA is TGCGCCAGCAGCCAATTCAGGGGATCAGGAAACACCATATATTTT. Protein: CASSQFRGSGNTIYF.

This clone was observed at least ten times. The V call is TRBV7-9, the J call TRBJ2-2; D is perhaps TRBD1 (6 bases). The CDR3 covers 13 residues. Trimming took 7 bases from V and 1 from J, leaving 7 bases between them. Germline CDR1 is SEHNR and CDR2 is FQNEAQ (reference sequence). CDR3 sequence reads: CASMGQNTGELFF. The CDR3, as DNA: TGTGCCAGCATGGGACAGAACACCGGGGAGCTGTTTTTT.

In nucleotides, the CDR3 is TGCGCCAGCAGTGAGGGCGGGCGCCCCTACGAGCAGTACTTC. Protein sequence: CASSEGGRPYEQYF. J is TRBJ2-7 and V is TRBV10-1, with D perhaps TRBD2 (5 bases). CDR1 is WNHNN, CDR2 SYGVQD, per germline (reference sequence). V was shortened by 2 bases and J by 2 bases, with 10 bases between the two germline ends. This CDR3 is built from 14 residues.

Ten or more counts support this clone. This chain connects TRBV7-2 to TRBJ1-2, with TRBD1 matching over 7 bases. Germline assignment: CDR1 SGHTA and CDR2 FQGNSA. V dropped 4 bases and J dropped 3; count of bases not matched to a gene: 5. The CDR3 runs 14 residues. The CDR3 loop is CASSSPGGYYGYTF. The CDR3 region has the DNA TGTGCCAGCAGCTCCCCAGGGGGGTACTATGGCTACACCTTC. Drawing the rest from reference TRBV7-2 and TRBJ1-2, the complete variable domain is GAGVSQSPSNKVTEKGKDVELRCDPISGHTALYWYRQSLGQGLEFLIYFQGNSAPDKSGLPSDRFSAERTGGSVSTLTIQRTQQEDSAVYLCASSSPGGYYGYTFGSGTRLTVV.

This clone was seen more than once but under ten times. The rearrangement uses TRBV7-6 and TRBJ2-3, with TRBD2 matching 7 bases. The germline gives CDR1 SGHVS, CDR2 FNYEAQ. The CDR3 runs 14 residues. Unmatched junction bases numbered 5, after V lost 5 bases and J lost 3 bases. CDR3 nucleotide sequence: TGTGCCAGCAGCGTTAGCGGGCGGACAGATACGCAGTATTTT. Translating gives CASSVSGRTDTQYF. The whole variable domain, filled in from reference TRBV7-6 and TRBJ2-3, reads GAGVSQSPRYKVTKRGQDVALRCDPISGHVSLYWYRQALGQGPEFLTYFNYEAQQDKSGLPNDRFSAERPEGSISTLTIQRTEQRDSAMYRCASSVSGRTDTQYFGPGTRLTVL.

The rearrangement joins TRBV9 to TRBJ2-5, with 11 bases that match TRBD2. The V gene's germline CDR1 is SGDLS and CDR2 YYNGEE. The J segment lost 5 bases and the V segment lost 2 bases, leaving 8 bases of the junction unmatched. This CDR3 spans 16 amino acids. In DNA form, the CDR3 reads TGTGCCAGCAGCGTTAGCGGGAGGGCCTATTCGGAGACCCAGTACTTC. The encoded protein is CASSVSGRAYSETQYF.

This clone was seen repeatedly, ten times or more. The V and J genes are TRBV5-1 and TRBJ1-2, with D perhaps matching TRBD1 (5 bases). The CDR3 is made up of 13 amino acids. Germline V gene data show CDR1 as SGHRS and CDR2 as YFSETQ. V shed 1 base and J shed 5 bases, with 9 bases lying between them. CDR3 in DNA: TGCGCCAGCAGCTTGACAGGAGATTATGGCTACACCTTC. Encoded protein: CASSLTGDYGYTF. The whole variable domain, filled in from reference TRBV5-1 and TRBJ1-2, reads KAGVTQTPRYLIKTRGQQVTLSCSPISGHRSVSWYQQTPGQGLQFLFEYFSETQRNKGNFPGRFSGRQFSNSRSEMNVSTLELGDSALYLCASSLTGDYGYTFGSGTRLTVV.

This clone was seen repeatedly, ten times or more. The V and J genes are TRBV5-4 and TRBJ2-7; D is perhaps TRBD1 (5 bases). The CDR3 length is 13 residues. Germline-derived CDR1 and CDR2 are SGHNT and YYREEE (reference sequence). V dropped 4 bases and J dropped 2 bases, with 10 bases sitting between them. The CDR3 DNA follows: TGTGCCAGCAGCCAGGCACAGGCCTACGAGCAGTACTTC. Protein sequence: CASSQAQAYEQYF.

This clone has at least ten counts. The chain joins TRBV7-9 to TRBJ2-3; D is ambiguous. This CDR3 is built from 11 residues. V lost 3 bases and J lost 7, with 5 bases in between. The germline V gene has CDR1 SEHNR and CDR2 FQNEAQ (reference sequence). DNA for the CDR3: TGTGCCAGCAGCTTGAGGTATACGCAGTATTTT. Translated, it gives CASSLRYTQYF.

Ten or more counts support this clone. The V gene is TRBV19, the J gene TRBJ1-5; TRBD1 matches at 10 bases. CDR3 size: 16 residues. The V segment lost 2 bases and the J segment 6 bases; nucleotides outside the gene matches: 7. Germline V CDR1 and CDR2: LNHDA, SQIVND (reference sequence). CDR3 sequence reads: CASSIRDRGTVQPQHF. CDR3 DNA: TGTGCCAGTAGTATAAGGGACAGGGGTACGGTTCAGCCCCAGCATTTT.

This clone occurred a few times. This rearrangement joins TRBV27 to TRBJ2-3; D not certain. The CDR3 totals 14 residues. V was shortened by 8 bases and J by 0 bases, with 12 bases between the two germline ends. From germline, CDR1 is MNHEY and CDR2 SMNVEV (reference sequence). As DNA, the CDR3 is TGTGCCAGCTGGCGGTCTACTAGCACAGATACGCAGTATTTT. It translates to CASWRSTSTDTQYF.

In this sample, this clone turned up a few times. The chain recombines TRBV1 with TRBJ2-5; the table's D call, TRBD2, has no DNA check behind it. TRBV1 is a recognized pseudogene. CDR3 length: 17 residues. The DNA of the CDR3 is TGCACCAGCAGCCCCCGGACTAGCGGGAGAATTGTGGAGACCCAGTACTTC. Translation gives CTSSPRTSGRIVETQYF.

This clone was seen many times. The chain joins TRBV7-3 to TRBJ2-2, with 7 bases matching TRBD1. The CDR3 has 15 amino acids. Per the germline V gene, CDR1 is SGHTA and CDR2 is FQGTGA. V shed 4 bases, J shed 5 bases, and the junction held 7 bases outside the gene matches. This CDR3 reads CASSSATGLTGELFF. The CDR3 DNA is TGTGCCAGCAGCTCCGCGACAGGGCTTACCGGGGAGCTGTTTTTT.

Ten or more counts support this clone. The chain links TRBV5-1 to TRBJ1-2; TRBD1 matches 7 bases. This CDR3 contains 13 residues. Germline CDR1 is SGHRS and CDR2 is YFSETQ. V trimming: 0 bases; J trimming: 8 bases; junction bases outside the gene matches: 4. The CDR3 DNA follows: TGCGCCAGCAGCTTGGGACAGGGTGAGGGCTACACCTTC. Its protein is CASSLGQGEGYTF. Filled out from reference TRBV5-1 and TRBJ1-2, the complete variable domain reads KAGVTQTPRYLIKTRGQQVTLSCSPISGHRSVSWYQQTPGQGLQFLFEYFSETQRNKGNFPGRFSGRQFSNSRSEMNVSTLELGDSALYLCASSLGQGEGYTFGSGTRLTVV.

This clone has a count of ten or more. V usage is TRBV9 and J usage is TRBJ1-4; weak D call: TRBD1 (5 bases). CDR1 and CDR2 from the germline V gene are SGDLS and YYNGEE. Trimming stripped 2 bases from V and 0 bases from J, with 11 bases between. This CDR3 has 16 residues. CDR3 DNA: TGTGCCAGCAGCGTGGGTGCGGGGGCAACTAATGAAAAACTGTTTTTT. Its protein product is CASSVGAGATNEKLFF.